This TCR beta chain was documented in a study of shared clonotypes between healthy human individuals. Study-wide context: Each donor's CD4 naive and CD4 memory cells filled three plates apiece, CD8 naive two, and CD8 memory one.

CD8 memory pooled CD45RO+ cells and CCR7-negative CD45RA+ TemRA cells. V lost 5 bases to trimming and J lost 7 bases; unmatched junction nucleotides: 6. The CDR3 spans 14 residues. Per the germline V gene, CDR1 is WNHNN and CDR2 is SYGVQD (reference sequence). Sorted-subset replicate PCR reactions contained 150 to 200 ng DNA, corresponding to tens of thousands of T cell genomes. The method was immunoSEQ multiplex PCR; TCRdb's version includes in-frame clones alone and lacks a portion of them. The data show roughly 300,000 clones, around 87% seen once. The TCR originated in a man between 18 and 29 years old in good health. The chain uses TRBV10-1 and TRBJ2-1; 9 positions match TRBD1. Sequenced sample: memory CD8+ T cells sorted from blood. Subset noted: CD45RO+ cells pooled with CCR7-negative TemRA cells. CDR3 in DNA: TGCGCCAGCAGTCTTTCCGGGACAGGGAATGAGCAGTTCTTC. This codes for CASSLSGTGNEQFF.